A single sample is the source of the 8 T cell receptor beta chains below, sequenced in a study of human T cells and chemical hapten exposure (dated by TCRdb to the early 2020s). Library prep was done by RACE. Instrument used: NextSeq 500. TCRdb trimmed public reads at Q25 via fastp, called clones via MiXCR and kept in-frame beta chains. Every entry covers one CDR3 protein and lists the most common genes and DNA from its rows. In all, the sample holds roughly 92,000 distinct CDR3 sequences, and 9.5% to 12% of those were seen once. Roughly 3% of the sample goes to the ten largest clones. The time point label corresponds to: patch test 2, 6 weeks after DPC sensitization. The treatment or condition label corresponds to: therapeutic diphenylcyclopropenone sensitization with weekly scalp DPC. The sample in question was whole blood, obtained in connection with sensitization to the hapten diphenylcyclopropenone (DPC). These receptors were taken from a woman in her forties with alopecia areata. Some clones in this sample may be carry-over from other donors' samples.

This clonotype was counted between two and nine times. The V call is TRBV5-1, the J call TRBJ2-7; 7 bases align to TRBD1. The length of the CDR3 is 16 residues. The germline gives CDR1 SGHRS, CDR2 YFSETQ. J gave up 0 bases and V 1 base, and 7 bases lay outside the gene matches. CDR3 nucleotide sequence: TGCGCCAGCAGCTTGTCCCCGGGGACAGCCTCCTACGAGCAGTACTTC. It encodes CASSLSPGTASYEQYF. The full variable domain, completed using reference TRBV5-1 and TRBJ2-7, is KAGVTQTPRYLIKTRGQQVTLSCSPISGHRSVSWYQQTPGQGLQFLFEYFSETQRNKGNFPGRFSGRQFSNSRSEMNVSTLELGDSALYLCASSLSPGTASYEQYFGPGTRLTVT.

The sample holds a few counts of this clonotype. The chain recombines TRBV7-2 with TRBJ2-7; D is undetermined. Germline V gives CDR1 SGHTA, CDR2 FQGNSA. CDR3 length: 13 amino acids. V was trimmed by 4 bases and J by 3 bases, leaving 10 bases between them. The CDR3 reads CASSSLPRYEQYF. In nucleotides, the CDR3 is TGTGCCAGCAGCTCCCTCCCCCGCTACGAGCAGTACTTC.

This clonotype has ten or more counts. CDR3 nucleotides: TGTGCCTGGAGTGGAGACGGACCCCAGGGGGTAGCTTTCTTT. Encoded protein: CAWSGDGPQGVAFF. The V and J genes are TRBV30 and TRBJ1-1; 7 bases are shared with TRBD1. Trimming removed 1 base from V and 10 bases from J; junction bases left unmatched: 12. Looked up from germline, CDR1 is GTSNPN and CDR2 is SVGIG (reference sequence). CDR3 length: 14 residues.

V gene TRBV3-1 combines with J gene TRBJ2-3; 7 positions agree with TRBD2. Per germline, CDR1 LGHDT and CDR2 YNNKEL (reference sequence). The CDR3 length is 13 residues. V dropped 1 base and J dropped 8; count of bases not matched to a gene: 3. The chain's CDR3 is CASSQVPGGTQYF. The CDR3 DNA is TGTGCCAGCAGCCAAGTCCCGGGGGGTACGCAGTATTTT.

This clonotype appeared a few times. The gene calls are TRBV2 and TRBJ2-1; 12 nucleotides align to TRBD2. Germline V gene sequence: CDR1 SNHLY, CDR2 FYNNEI. With V trimmed by 5 bases and J by 1 base, 18 bases remained unmatched. This CDR3 is built from 21 residues. The chain's CDR3 is CASSPAPRASGGEVSYNEQFF. CDR3 coding DNA: TGTGCCAGCAGTCCAGCCCCCAGGGCTAGCGGGGGGGAGGTATCCTACAATGAGCAGTTCTTC.

This clonotype was counted a few times. The V and J genes are TRBV27 and TRBJ1-2; TRBD1 matches at 9 bases. The CDR3 extends over 13 amino acids. In germline, CDR1 is MNHEY, CDR2 SMNVEV (reference sequence). V was pared by 6 bases and J by 7 bases, with 6 bases of the junction left unmatched. Written as DNA, the CDR3 is TGTGCCAGCAGGAGGACAGGGGAGTTTGGCTACACCTTC. It codes for CASRRTGEFGYTF.

This chain connects TRBV20-1 to TRBJ2-7; D possibly matches TRBD1 or TRBD2 (6 bases each). This CDR3 has 12 residues. CDR1 and CDR2 from the germline V gene are DFQATT and SNEGSKA (reference sequence). This CDR3 is CSGAESSYEQYF. For the CDR3, the DNA is TGCTCGGGGGCTGAGAGCTCCTACGAGCAGTACTTC.

This clonotype was seen a handful of times. The chain uses TRBV5-1 and TRBJ2-5; no reliable D call. Trimming cost V 0 bases and J 5 bases, with 14 bases left between them. The CDR3 is 15 residues long. Germline values: CDR1 SGHRS, CDR2 YFSETQ. The CDR3 DNA reads as TGCGCCAGCAGCTTGGCGGCGGCAGGCTCGGAGACCCAGTACTTC. It specifies CASSLAAAGSETQYF. Complete variable domain (other parts from reference TRBV5-1 and TRBJ2-5): KAGVTQTPRYLIKTRGQQVTLSCSPISGHRSVSWYQQTPGQGLQFLFEYFSETQRNKGNFPGRFSGRQFSNSRSEMNVSTLELGDSALYLCASSLAAAGSETQYFGPGTRLLVL.